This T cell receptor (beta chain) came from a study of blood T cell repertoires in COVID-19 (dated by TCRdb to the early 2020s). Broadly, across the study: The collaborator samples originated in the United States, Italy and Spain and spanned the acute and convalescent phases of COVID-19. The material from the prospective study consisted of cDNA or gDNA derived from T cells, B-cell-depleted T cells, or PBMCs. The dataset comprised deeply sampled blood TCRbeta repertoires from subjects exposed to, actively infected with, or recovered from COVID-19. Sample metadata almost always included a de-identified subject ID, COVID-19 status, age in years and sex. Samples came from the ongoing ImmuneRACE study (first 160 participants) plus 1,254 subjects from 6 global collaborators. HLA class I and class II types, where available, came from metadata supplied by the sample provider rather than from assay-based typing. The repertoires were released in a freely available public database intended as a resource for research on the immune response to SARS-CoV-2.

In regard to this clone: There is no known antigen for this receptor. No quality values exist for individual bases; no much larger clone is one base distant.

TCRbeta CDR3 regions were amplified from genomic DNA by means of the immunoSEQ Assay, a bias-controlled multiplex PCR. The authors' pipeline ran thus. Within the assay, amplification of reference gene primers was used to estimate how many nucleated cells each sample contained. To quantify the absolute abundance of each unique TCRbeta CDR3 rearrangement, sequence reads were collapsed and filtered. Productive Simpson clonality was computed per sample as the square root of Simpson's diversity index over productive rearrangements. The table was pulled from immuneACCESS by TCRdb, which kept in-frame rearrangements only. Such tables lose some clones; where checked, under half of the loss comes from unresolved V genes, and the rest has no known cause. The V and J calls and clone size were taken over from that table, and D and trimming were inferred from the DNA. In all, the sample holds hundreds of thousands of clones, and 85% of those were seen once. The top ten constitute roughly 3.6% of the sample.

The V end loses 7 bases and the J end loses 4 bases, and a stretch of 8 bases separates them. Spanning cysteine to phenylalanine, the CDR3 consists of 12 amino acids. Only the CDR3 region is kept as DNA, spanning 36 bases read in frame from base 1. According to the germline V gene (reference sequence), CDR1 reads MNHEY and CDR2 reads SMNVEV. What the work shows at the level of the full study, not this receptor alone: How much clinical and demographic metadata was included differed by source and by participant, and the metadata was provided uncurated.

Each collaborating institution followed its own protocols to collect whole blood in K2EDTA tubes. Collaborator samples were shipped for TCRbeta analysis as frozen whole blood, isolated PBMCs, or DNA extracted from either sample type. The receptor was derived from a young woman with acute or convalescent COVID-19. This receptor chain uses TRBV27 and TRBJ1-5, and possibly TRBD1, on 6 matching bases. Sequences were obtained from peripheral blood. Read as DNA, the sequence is TGTGCCAGCATCGGGACAAATCAGCCCCAGCATTTT. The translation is CASIGTNQPQHF.